A single TCR beta chain is shown here with its context. This clonotype appeared a few times. Its antigen is unknown. No qualities accompany the bases; no much larger clone lies one base away. V lost 2 bases and J lost 6 bases, and the count of bases not matched to a germline gene is 7. The CDR1 and CDR2 encoded by the germline V gene are KGHSH and LQKENI. CDR3 length: 15 amino acids, cysteine to phenylalanine. Left in the record is the CDR3 DNA by itself, 45 bases read in frame from the first base. The TCR beta CDR3 regions were amplified from the RNA transcripts. For the first round of RT-PCR on the TCR CDR3, the HTBI primer set was used together with the Qiagen OneStep RT-PCR kit. Libraries were constructed in a second round of multiplex PCR, after which size selection and purification were carried out. Libraries were sequenced paired-end with 100 bp reads on an Illumina HiSeq2000. As for the original processing: SOAPnuke was used to process the raw data, throwing out any read that contained adapters or uncalled bases, had a mean Phred below 15, or lacked an exact constant-primer or identifier match. COPE v1.2.5 was used to merge high-quality paired reads, and clonotypes were defined as unique nucleotide sequences. MiTCR v1.1 was used to align the clonotypes against IMGT TRBV, TRBD and TRBJ reference segments. Analysis was restricted to V-J combinations with a frequency above 0.0001, which covered roughly 99% of repertoires. The TCS score was defined as F50 (clonal expansion) divided by E x V (chaos), with BLOSUM62-based TCRdist calculated between CDR3 peptides within each V-J. Welch's t-statistics and random forest reduced approximately 520 V-J features to 13, which were used in a naive Bayes classifier (R e1071). The public reads were reprocessed in TCRdb via fastp at Q25 and MiXCR, keeping in-frame beta chains. Each entry is one CDR3 protein sequence, shown with its most common DNA and genes. These V and J calls originate from TCRdb's pipeline instead of the authors' own analysis. The sample profile shows approximately 430,000 distinct CDR3 sequences; roughly 15% of them were found once. The biggest ten clones account for roughly 13% of the sample.

This sample was taken from a study of T cells in Graves' hyperthyroidism and ophthalmopathy (dated by TCRdb to the late 2010s). In terms of the full investigation: Peripheral blood was collected at initial diagnosis, before any treatment. To identify TCR V-J signatures that set the groups apart, the researchers used a discovery cohort of 100 patients, made up of under 50 with Graves' ophthalmopathy and about 59 with stable Graves' hyperthyroidism. Prospective prediction of ophthalmopathy was tested in an independent validation cohort of some 20 hyperthyroidism patients and 17 patients who later progressed to ophthalmopathy. The 75 to 100 discovery patients were randomly split 7:3 into training and test sets. Thyroid tissue and blood T-cell repertoires from several Graves' hyperthyroidism patients were also compared in the study. Following sampling, methimazole starting at 30 mg daily was given to hyperthyroidism patients, and high-dose intravenous methylprednisolone was given to ophthalmopathy patients. The paper reports TCR Vbeta CDR3 sequencing of roughly 140 peripheral blood samples: approximately 41 ophthalmopathy, over 70 hyperthyroidism and some 17 progressor patients.

Findings and caveats that apply to the study as a whole: A model built on a 13 V-J signature distinguished ophthalmopathy from stable hyperthyroidism, reaching approximately 89% sensitivity and 81% to 83% specificity in cross-validation and 80%/75% in testing. Sample size was not statistically predetermined, and blinding of investigators to group allocation was not performed. Most expanded thyroid clonotypes (frequency above 0.001) were also detected in blood, suggesting blood repertoires may reflect thyroid immune responses. In validation, progression to ophthalmopathy was predicted by the model with 70.59% sensitivity and 72.22% specificity, a median of approximately 6.5 months before onset.

In the ophthalmopathy patients, disease was moderately to severely active, with a Clinical Activity Score of 3 or more, a NOSPECS grade of 4 or more, and a duration of less than 3 months. The study excluded patients with uncontrolled infections, other autoimmune diseases, pregnancy or lactation. Diagnoses were established on the basis of clinical symptoms, serum thyroxine and TRAb, thyroid ultrasound, and orbital computed tomography. PBMCs were isolated from 7.5 to 10 ml of fresh peripheral blood by Ficoll-Paque density gradient centrifugation. Total RNA was extracted using Trizol reagent, and RNA quality was assessed on an Agilent 2100 Bioanalyzer.

The source of this sequence is a man younger than 35 with Graves' ophthalmopathy. Sequenced input: blood. Rearrangement joined TRBV18 to TRBJ1-1; TRBD1 fits 9 bases in the junction. CDR3 sequence: CASSPSRDRVSEAFF. The DNA sequence is TGTGCCAGCTCACCATCCCGGGACAGGGTTTCTGAAGCTTTCTTT.